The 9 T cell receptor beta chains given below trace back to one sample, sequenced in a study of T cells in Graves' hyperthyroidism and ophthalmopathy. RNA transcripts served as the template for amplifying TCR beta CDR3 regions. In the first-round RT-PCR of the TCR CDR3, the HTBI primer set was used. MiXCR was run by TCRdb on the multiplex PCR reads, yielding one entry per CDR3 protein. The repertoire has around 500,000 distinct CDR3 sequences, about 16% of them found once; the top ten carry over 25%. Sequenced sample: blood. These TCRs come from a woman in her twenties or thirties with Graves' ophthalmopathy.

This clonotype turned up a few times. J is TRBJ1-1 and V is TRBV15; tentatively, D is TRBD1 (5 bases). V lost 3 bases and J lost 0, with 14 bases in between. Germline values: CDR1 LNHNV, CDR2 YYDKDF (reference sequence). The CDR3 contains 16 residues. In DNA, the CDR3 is TGTGCCACCAGCAGGGGGTCAGGGTTTGTGAACACTGAAGCTTTCTTT. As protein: CATSRGSGFVNTEAFF.

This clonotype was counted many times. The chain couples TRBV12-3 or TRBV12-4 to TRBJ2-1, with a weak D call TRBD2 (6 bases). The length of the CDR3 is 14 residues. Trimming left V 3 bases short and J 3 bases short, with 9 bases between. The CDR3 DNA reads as TGTGCCAGCAGTTTCTACGGGAGCTACAATGAGCAGTTCTTC. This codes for CASSFYGSYNEQFF.

The CDR3 DNA reads TGTGCCAGCAGCGCGCACTACGAGCAGTACTTC. Translated: CASSAHYEQYF. The chain uses TRBV9 and TRBJ2-7; D call uncertain. The germline CDR1 and CDR2 sequences are SGDLS and YYNGEE. V shed 3 bases and J shed 3 bases, with 4 bases lying between them. This CDR3 contains 11 residues.

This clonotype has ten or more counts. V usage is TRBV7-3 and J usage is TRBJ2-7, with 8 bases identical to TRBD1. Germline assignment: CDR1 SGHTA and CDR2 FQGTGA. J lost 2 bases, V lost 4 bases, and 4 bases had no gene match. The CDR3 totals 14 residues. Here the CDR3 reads CASSYGTGTYEQYF. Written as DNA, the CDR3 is TGTGCCAGCAGCTACGGGACAGGAACCTACGAGCAGTACTTC.

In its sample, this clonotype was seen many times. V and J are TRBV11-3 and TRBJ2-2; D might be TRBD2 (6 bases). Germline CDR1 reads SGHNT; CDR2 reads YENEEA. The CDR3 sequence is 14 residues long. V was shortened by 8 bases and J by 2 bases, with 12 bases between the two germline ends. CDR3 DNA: TGTGCCAGCTGGAGGGCGGGAAACACCGGGGAGCTGTTTTTT. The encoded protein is CASWRAGNTGELFF. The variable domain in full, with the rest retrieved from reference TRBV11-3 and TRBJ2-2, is EAGVVQSPRYKIIEKKQPVAFWCNPISGHNTLYWYLQNLGQGPELLIRYENEEAVDDSQLPKDRFSAERLKGVDSTLKIQPAELGDSAVYLCASWRAGNTGELFFGEGSRLTVL.

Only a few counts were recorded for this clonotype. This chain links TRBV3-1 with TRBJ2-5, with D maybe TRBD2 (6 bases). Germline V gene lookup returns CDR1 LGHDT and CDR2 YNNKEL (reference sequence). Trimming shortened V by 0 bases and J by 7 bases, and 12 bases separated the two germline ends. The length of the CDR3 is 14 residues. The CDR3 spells CASSQDGSSGTQYF. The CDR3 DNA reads TGTGCCAGCAGCCAAGACGGGAGTAGCGGGACCCAGTACTTC.

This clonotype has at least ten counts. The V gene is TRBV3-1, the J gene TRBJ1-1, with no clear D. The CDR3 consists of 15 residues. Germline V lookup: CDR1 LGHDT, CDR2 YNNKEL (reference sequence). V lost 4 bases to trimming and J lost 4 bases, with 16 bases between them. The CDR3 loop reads CASSPEREWGTEAFF. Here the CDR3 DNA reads TGTGCCAGCAGCCCTGAAAGAGAGTGGGGCACTGAAGCTTTCTTT.

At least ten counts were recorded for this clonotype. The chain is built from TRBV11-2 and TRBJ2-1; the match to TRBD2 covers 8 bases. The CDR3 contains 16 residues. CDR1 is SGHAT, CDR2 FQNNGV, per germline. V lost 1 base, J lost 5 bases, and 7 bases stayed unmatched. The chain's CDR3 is CASSLGLARTNNEQFF. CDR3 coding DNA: TGTGCCAGCAGCTTAGGACTAGCGAGGACCAACAATGAGCAGTTCTTC.

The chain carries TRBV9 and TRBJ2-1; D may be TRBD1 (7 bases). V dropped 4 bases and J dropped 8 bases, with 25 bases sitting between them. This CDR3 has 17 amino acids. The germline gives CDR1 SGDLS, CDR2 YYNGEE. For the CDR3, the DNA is TGTGCCAGCAGCAGAAGTCCTAGCGTCAAAGGGGGCGATGAGCAGTTCTTC. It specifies CASSRSPSVKGGDEQFF.